Below, 30 T cell receptor beta chains from the same sample are listed, as sequenced in a study of T cell repertoires in cytomegalovirus infection. TCRdb recomputed calls from the reads with MiXCR, one row per CDR3 protein. The table lists 750,000 to 950,000 distinct CDR3 sequences, around 29% of them singletons. These receptors' antigens are unknown. Sample: cultured CD8+ T cells from PBMCs, taken from culture after CMV antigen stimulation. Every receptor here comes from a human donor in good health (CMV status not recorded). Some clones in this sample may be carry-over from other donors' samples.

The J gene is TRBJ2-1, the V gene TRBV2, with a tentative D call TRBD1 (5 bases). Germline V gene lookup returns CDR1 SNHLY and CDR2 FYNNEI. Trimming cost V 5 bases and J 9 bases, with 17 bases left between them. There are 14 residues in the CDR3. The CDR3 DNA is TGTGCCAGCAGTCCAGGGATCATCGCTGGTGAGCAGTTCTTC. It specifies CASSPGIIAGEQFF. Filled out from reference TRBV2 and TRBJ2-1, the complete variable domain reads EPEVTQTPSHQVTQMGQEVILRCVPISNHLYFYWYRQILGQKVEFLVSFYNNEISEKSEIFDDQFSVERPDGSNFTLKIRSTKLEDSAMYFCASSPGIIAGEQFFGPGTRLTVL.

The chain recombines TRBV6-6 with TRBJ1-1; D gene unclear. CDR1 MNHNY and CDR2 SVGAGI come from the germline V gene (reference sequence). The CDR3 totals 15 residues. Trimming stripped 0 bases from V and 0 bases from J, with 8 bases between. CDR3 nucleotide sequence: TGTGCCAGCAGTTACTCAATCGAAGTGAACACTGAAGCTTTCTTT. This translates into CASSYSIEVNTEAFF.

The chain is built from TRBV4-1 and TRBJ2-1, with D tentatively TRBD2 (6 bases). Germline V lookup: CDR1 MGHRA, CDR2 YSYEKL. Trimming shortened V by 1 base and J by 8 bases, and 15 bases separated the two germline ends. The length of the CDR3 is 15 residues. The chain's CDR3 is CASSQGGLRGDEQFF. The CDR3 bases are TGCGCCAGCAGCCAAGGGGGTCTGCGGGGCGATGAGCAGTTCTTC.

This clonotype has just a few counts. V gene TRBV12-3 or TRBV12-4 combines with J gene TRBJ1-4, with no clear D. CDR3 length: 15 amino acids. With 1 base removed from V and 8 bases from J, the gap between germline ends came to 14 bases. CDR3 nucleotides: TGTGCCAGCAGTTTAGAGAGAGGAGTTGGGGAAAAACTGTTTTTT. This encodes CASSLERGVGEKLFF.

The chain recombines TRBV5-1 with TRBJ1-1; D is ambiguous. The CDR3 loop spans 14 amino acids. Germline lookup yields CDR1 SGHRS and CDR2 YFSETQ. V shed 4 bases and J shed 3 bases, with 13 bases lying between them. The CDR3 coding sequence is TGCGCCAGCAGCCCCTTTATAGATCACACTGAAGCTTTCTTT. This encodes CASSPFIDHTEAFF.

The rearrangement links TRBV25-1 to TRBJ1-5; D unclear. The ends were cut back, 1 base at V and 2 bases at J, with 3 bases in the middle. This CDR3 has 13 residues. The germline CDR1 and CDR2 sequences are MGHDK and SYGVNS. The CDR3 region has the DNA TGTGCCAGCAGTGAATTTGGCAATCAGCCCCAGCATTTT. Protein product: CASSEFGNQPQHF.

There are a few counts of this clonotype. The chain uses TRBV7-2 and TRBJ1-1, with D perhaps TRBD1 (6 bases). With 4 bases removed from V and 7 bases from J, the gap between germline ends came to 13 bases. The CDR3 length is 13 residues. The germline V gene encodes CDR1 SGHTA and CDR2 FQGNSA. The CDR3 coding sequence is TGTGCCAGCAGCTATATTAAGGGGGTTGAAGCTTTCTTT. Residues: CASSYIKGVEAFF.

In this sample, this clonotype turned up a few times. The J gene is TRBJ2-1, the V gene TRBV7-6, with D perhaps assigned TRBD1 or TRBD2 (5 bases each). Germline values: CDR1 SGHVS, CDR2 FNYEAQ. Trimming took off 1 base at V and 6 bases at J, with 13 bases between the two ends. The CDR3 totals 15 residues. CDR3 region: CASSLGVGLANEQFF. CDR3 bases: TGTGCCAGCAGCTTAGGGGTGGGGCTAGCCAATGAGCAGTTCTTC. Supplemented by reference TRBV7-6 and TRBJ2-1, the full variable domain reads GAGVSQSPRYKVTKRGQDVALRCDPISGHVSLYWYRQALGQGPEFLTYFNYEAQQDKSGLPNDRFSAERPEGSISTLTIQRTEQRDSAMYRCASSLGVGLANEQFFGPGTRLTVL.

The chain employs TRBV4-1 and TRBJ2-1; D remains ambiguous. Deletions cut 3 bases from V and 0 bases from J, with 9 bases between. The CDR3 has 15 residues. Germline CDR1 is MGHRA and CDR2 is YSYEKL. As DNA, the CDR3 is TGCGCCAGCAGCCAGTTGGGCGACTCCTACAATGAGCAGTTCTTC. This sequence encodes CASSQLGDSYNEQFF.

This clonotype was picked up many times. V and J are TRBV7-8 and TRBJ2-1; D gene ambiguous. Trimming stripped 4 bases from V and 7 bases from J, with 5 bases between. This CDR3 is built from 11 residues. Germline lookup yields CDR1 SGHVS and CDR2 FQNEAQ. CDR3 DNA: TGTGCCAGCAGCTCCCCGAATGAGCAGTTCTTC. It encodes CASSSPNEQFF.

The chain links TRBV19 to TRBJ1-1, with D possibly being TRBD1 (5 bases). Germline CDR1 and CDR2: LNHDA and SQIVND (reference sequence). CDR3 length equals 15 residues. Trimming shortened V by 5 bases and J by 4 bases, and 17 bases separated the two germline ends. CDR3 sequence reads: CASSPWRGTSTEAFF. The DNA for the CDR3 is TGTGCCAGTAGTCCATGGCGGGGGACCAGCACTGAAGCTTTCTTT.

J is TRBJ1-3 and V is TRBV20-1; maybe TRBD1 (6 bases). The V end lost 8 bases, the J end lost 0 bases, and 11 bases lay between the germline ends. Germline CDR1 DFQATT, CDR2 SNEGSKA (reference sequence). The CDR3 consists of 13 residues. The CDR3 DNA reads as TGCAGTTACAGGGATAACTCTGGAAACACCATATATTTT. It encodes CSYRDNSGNTIYF.

The chain uses TRBV10-3 and TRBJ2-5, with a possible D match to TRBD1 (6 bases). Germline CDR1 reads ENHRY; CDR2 reads SYGVKD. Trimming cost V 4 bases and J 1 base, with 16 bases left between them. The CDR3 is 16 amino acids. CDR3: CAISAPGGGRQETQYF. The CDR3 DNA sequence: TGTGCCATCAGTGCCCCTGGGGGCGGACGCCAAGAGACCCAGTACTTC.

The rearrangement uses TRBV6-5 and TRBJ2-7, with D perhaps TRBD1 (5 bases). Germline values: CDR1 MNHEY, CDR2 SVGAGI. The CDR3 is 14 amino acids. Trimming removed 5 bases from V and 0 bases from J, with 11 bases in between. DNA of the CDR3: TGTGCCAGCAGTATACAGGCTAACTCCTACGAGCAGTACTTC. Protein: CASSIQANSYEQYF.

This clonotype was counted a few times. The chain is built from TRBV24-1 and TRBJ2-1; D gene ambiguous. V dropped 4 bases and J dropped 4 bases, with 7 bases sitting between them. The CDR3 spans 13 residues. Germline CDR1 reads KGHDR; CDR2 reads SFDVKD. The CDR3 DNA follows: TGTGCCACCAGTGAAAGGGTTTACAATGAGCAGTTCTTC. It is translated as CATSERVYNEQFF.

This chain joins TRBV5-6 and TRBJ2-1; 11 positions agree with TRBD2. The V gene end was trimmed by 3 bases and the J gene end by 5 bases; junction bases not matched to a gene: 7. Germline CDR1 SGHDT, CDR2 YYEEEE. The CDR3 is 16 residues long. CDR3 sequence (DNA): TGTGCCAGCAGCTGGTTGACTAGCGGGGTTAACAATGAGCAGTTCTTC. Translation: CASSWLTSGVNNEQFF.

The chain recombines TRBV18 with TRBJ2-3; D gene ambiguous. This CDR3 contains 15 residues. Trimming took 3 bases from V and 0 from J, leaving 10 bases between them. The V gene's germline CDR1 is KGHSH and CDR2 LQKENI. CDR3 region: CASSPNYQSTDTQYF. CDR3 bases: TGTGCCAGCTCACCCAACTACCAAAGCACAGATACGCAGTATTTT.

The CDR3 loop reads CASSSDRDPGNTIYF. The CDR3, as DNA: TGTGCCAGCAGCTCAGACAGGGACCCTGGAAACACCATATATTTT. This chain uses TRBV5-4 with TRBJ1-3, with 7 positions matching TRBD1. The length of the CDR3 is 15 residues. V trimming: 3 bases; J trimming: 2 bases; junction bases outside the gene matches: 5. Germline assignment: CDR1 SGHNT and CDR2 YYREEE (reference sequence).

This clonotype has at least ten counts. The rearrangement joins TRBV19 to TRBJ2-1, with D possibly matching TRBD1 (5 bases). The germline CDR1 and CDR2 sequences are LNHDA and SQIVND (reference sequence). This CDR3 contains 14 residues. Trimming removed 5 bases from V and 10 bases from J, with 18 bases in between. The CDR3 DNA reads TGTGCCAGTAGTCCCCAGGGAAGGTTTTGGGAGCAGTTCTTC. It is translated as CASSPQGRFWEQFF. The whole variable domain, remainder taken from reference TRBV19 and TRBJ2-1, is DGGITQSPKYLFRKEGQNVTLSCEQNLNHDAMYWYRQDPGQGLRLIYYSQIVNDFQKGDIAEGYSVSREKKESFPLTVTSAQKNPTAFYLCASSPQGRFWEQFFGPGTRLTVL.

The chain carries TRBV6-1 and TRBJ2-5; TRBD1 aligns across 7 bases. From germline, CDR1 is MNHNS and CDR2 SASEGT. This CDR3 spans 14 amino acids. Germline trimming cut 5 bases from V and 3 bases from J; bases unmatched to any gene: 6. The CDR3 DNA follows: TGTGCCAGCAGTCCGGGGACAGATAAAGAGACCCAGTACTTC. Protein: CASSPGTDKETQYF.

V is TRBV11-2 and J is TRBJ2-5; D remains ambiguous. The CDR3 totals 15 residues. Per germline, CDR1 SGHAT and CDR2 FQNNGV. Trimming shortened V by 0 bases and J by 4 bases, and 12 bases separated the two germline ends. CDR3 DNA: TGTGCCAGCAGCTTAGAATGGCATGCTTTAGAGACCCAGTACTTC. The encoded protein is CASSLEWHALETQYF.

This clonotype was observed many times. The chain couples TRBV19 to TRBJ1-2; D perhaps matches TRBD1 (5 bases). CDR1 is LNHDA and CDR2 is SQIVND in the germline V gene (reference sequence). The CDR3 spans 12 residues. V was trimmed by 8 bases and J by 7 bases, leaving 14 bases between them. CDR3 region: CASGASQPGYTF. In DNA form, the CDR3 reads TGTGCCAGTGGGGCCTCCCAGCCTGGCTACACCTTC.

Comments on this clonotype: This clone may be a read error of a much larger clone one base away. The V gene is TRBV7-2, the J gene TRBJ2-1; 8 bases line up with TRBD2. Germline V gene lookup returns CDR1 SGHTA and CDR2 FQGNSA. CDR3 length: 15 residues. In nucleotides, the CDR3 is TGTGCCACCAGCTTAGACGGGGGGGGATACAATGAGCAGTTCTTC. Amino acids: CATSLDGGGYNEQFF.

This chain joins TRBV19 and TRBJ1-1; the match to TRBD1 covers 12 bases. The CDR3 consists of 16 residues. Germline V gene lookup returns CDR1 LNHDA and CDR2 SQIVND (reference sequence). After removal of 3 bases from V and 5 bases from J, the junction contained 7 bases not matched to a gene. CDR3 nucleotides: TGTGCCAGTAGTATCGGGACAGGGGGCGCCGGTACTGAAGCTTTCTTT. Protein: CASSIGTGGAGTEAFF. The full variable domain, in which reference TRBV19 and TRBJ1-1 provide the parts outside the CDR3, is DGGITQSPKYLFRKEGQNVTLSCEQNLNHDAMYWYRQDPGQGLRLIYYSQIVNDFQKGDIAEGYSVSREKKESFPLTVTSAQKNPTAFYLCASSIGTGGAGTEAFFGQGTRLTVV.

This clonotype was recorded at least ten times. J is TRBJ2-7 and V is TRBV7-2; perhaps TRBD1 as D (5 bases). Germline V gene sequence: CDR1 SGHTA, CDR2 FQGNSA. V was clipped by 5 bases and J by 5 bases, with 19 bases between them. The CDR3 length is 15 residues. CDR3 loop: CASSLWIRQGDEQYF. CDR3 sequence (DNA): TGTGCCAGCAGCCTATGGATACGCCAAGGGGACGAGCAGTACTTC.

In this sample, this clonotype turned up many times. The junction departs from germline at one end; a sequencing error may be responsible. The rearrangement joins TRBV7-8 to TRBJ2-1, with 10 bases that match TRBD2. The CDR3 is made up of 17 amino acids. The V gene's germline CDR1 is SGHVS and CDR2 FQNEAQ. The CDR3 coding sequence is TGTGCCAGCAGCTTATACGAAAGCGGGGGGGCCTATAATGAGCAGTTCTTC. This encodes CASSLYESGGAYNEQFF. Based on the CDR3 plus reference TRBV7-8 and TRBJ2-1, the full variable domain is GAGVSQSPRYKVAKRGQDVALRCDPISGHVSLFWYQQALGQGPEFLTYFQNEAQLDKSGLPSDRFFAERPEGSVSTLKIQRTQQEDSAVYLCASSLYESGGAYNEQFFGPGTRLTVL.

In its sample, this clonotype was seen many times. The chain is built from TRBV7-8 and TRBJ2-7; perhaps D is TRBD1 or TRBD2 (5 bases each). CDR3 length: 12 amino acids. CDR1 is SGHVS and CDR2 is FQNEAQ in the germline V gene. The germline V and J ends were trimmed by 5 bases and 6 bases, with 11 bases remaining between them. The CDR3 DNA reads as TGTGCCAGCAGCGAAGGGACCGTCGAGCAGTACGTC. This translates into CASSEGTVEQYV.

A few counts support this clonotype. The chain uses TRBV12-3 or TRBV12-4 and TRBJ2-1, with D unclear. CDR3 size: 14 residues. V was trimmed by 3 bases and J by 0 bases, leaving 6 bases between them. This chain's CDR3 is CASSFASSYNEQFF. For the CDR3, the DNA is TGTGCCAGCAGTTTCGCTAGCTCCTACAATGAGCAGTTCTTC.

To note about this clonotype: The junction departs from the called germline gene at one end, perhaps through a read error. This rearrangement joins TRBV12-5 to TRBJ1-2; D call uncertain. The CDR3 has 13 amino acids. CDR1 is LGHNT, CDR2 FRNRAP, per germline. CDR3 residues: CVSGFGENYGYTF. The CDR3 DNA is TGTGTTAGTGGTTTCGGGGAAAACTATGGCTACACCTTC. Full variable domain (remainder filled in from reference TRBV12-5 and TRBJ1-2): DARVTQTPRHKVTEMGQEVTMRCQPILGHNTVFWYRQTMMQGLELLAYFRNRAPLDDSGMPKDRFSAEMPDATLATLKIQPSEPRDSAVYFCVSGFGENYGYTFGSGTRLTVV.

This clonotype has just a few counts. The rearrangement links TRBV7-9 to TRBJ1-1, with 9 nucleotides matching TRBD1. Germline V gene data show CDR1 as SEHNR and CDR2 as FQNEAQ (reference sequence). V was pared by 5 bases and J by 4 bases, with 8 bases of the junction left unmatched. This CDR3 has 15 amino acids. CDR3 DNA sequence: TGTGCCAGCAGCCCCCGGGACAGGGCGACCACTGAAGCTTTCTTT. Its protein product is CASSPRDRATTEAFF.